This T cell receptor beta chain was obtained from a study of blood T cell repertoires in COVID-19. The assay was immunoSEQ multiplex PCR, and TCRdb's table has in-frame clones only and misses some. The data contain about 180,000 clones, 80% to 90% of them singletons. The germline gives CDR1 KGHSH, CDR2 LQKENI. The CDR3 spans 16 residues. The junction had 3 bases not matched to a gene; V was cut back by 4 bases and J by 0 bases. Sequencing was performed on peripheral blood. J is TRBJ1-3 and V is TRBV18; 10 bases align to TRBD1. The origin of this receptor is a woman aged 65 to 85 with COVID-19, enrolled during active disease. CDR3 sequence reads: CASSLRDRGSGNTIYF. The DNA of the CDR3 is TGTGCCAGCTCACTTCGGGACAGGGGCTCTGGAAACACCATATATTTT.